This entry lists 15 T cell receptor beta chains sequenced from one sample in a study of CD8 T cells in ankylosing spondylitis. General study points: A TCR beta motif made of roughly eight highly homologous variants seemed typical of ankylosing spondylitis blood.

These receptors lack a known antigen. TCRdb independently ran MiXCR on the 5' RACE reads; one entry per CDR3 protein. The sample lists 450,000 to 550,000 distinct CDR3 sequences, approximately 5% seen once, with around 3.5% in the top ten. The sample taken for sequencing was blood, either unsorted or a sorted T cell fraction (not recorded which). These receptors originate from a male donor with ankylosing spondylitis.

The chain carries TRBV18 and TRBJ2-1; D is uncertain. Germline CDR1 reads KGHSH; CDR2 reads LQKENI. This CDR3 is built from 15 residues. The germline V and J ends were trimmed by 2 bases and 7 bases, with 15 bases remaining between them. The CDR3 region is CASSPMGWYENEQFF. The DNA for the CDR3 is TGTGCCAGCTCACCAATGGGGTGGTATGAGAATGAGCAGTTCTTC.

Ten or more counts support this clonotype. The CDR3 region has the DNA TGTGCCACCAGCAGAGATACGTATTTAGGCCAGCCCCAGCATTTT. Translating gives CATSRDTYLGQPQHF. This chain connects TRBV15 to TRBJ1-5; D gene ambiguous. The CDR3 totals 15 residues. Germline V lookup: CDR1 LNHNV, CDR2 YYDKDF (reference sequence). Trimming took 0 bases from V and 7 from J, leaving 13 bases between them.

This clonotype was detected many times. Compared with germline, one end of the junction differs, possibly owing to a read error. J is TRBJ2-1 and V is TRBV7-9; the D gene is possibly TRBD2 (6 bases). CDR1 and CDR2 (germline): SEHNR, FQNEAQ (reference sequence). The CDR3 runs 14 residues. The CDR3 DNA reads TGTGCCAGCAGCCTAGCGCTAGGTGGGAGAGAGCAGTTCTTC. This encodes CASSLALGGREQFF.

This clonotype was found many times. The chain employs TRBV20-1 and TRBJ1-2, with D perhaps matching TRBD1 (5 bases). This CDR3 has 14 amino acids. CDR1 DFQATT and CDR2 SNEGSKA come from the germline V gene (reference sequence). V was shortened by 0 bases and J by 5 bases, with 13 bases between the two germline ends. The CDR3 nucleotides read TGCAGTGCTAGAGAGGGGGGAGCATCATATGGCTACACCTTC. Encoded protein: CSAREGGASYGYTF.

The CDR3 nucleotides are TGTGCCAGCAGTCCCCCCCCGGACAGGGGTAGCTACGAGCAGTACTTC. Amino acids: CASSPPPDRGSYEQYF. J is TRBJ2-7 and V is TRBV12-3 or TRBV12-4; 9 bases fit TRBD1. The ends lost 5 bases at V and 3 bases at J; junction bases unmatched: 11. The CDR3 runs to 16 residues.

This clonotype was counted many times. The chain carries TRBV11-3 and TRBJ1-3, with D perhaps matching TRBD1 (6 bases). Germline CDR1 SGHNT, CDR2 YENEEA. The CDR3 totals 16 residues. V was pared by 6 bases and J by 2 bases, with 17 bases between. The CDR3 nucleotides are TGTGCCAGCAGACTCCCATTACAGGGTCCTGGAAACACCATATATTTT. Translation gives CASRLPLQGPGNTIYF.

This clonotype has ten or more counts. The J gene is TRBJ2-2, the V gene TRBV2; D unclear. V dropped 6 bases and J dropped 6 bases, with 8 bases sitting between them. CDR1 SNHLY and CDR2 FYNNEI come from the germline V gene. The CDR3 is 12 amino acids. CDR3 coding DNA: TGTGCCAGCAGCTACTTGCCCGGGGAGCTGTTTTTT. Its translation is CASSYLPGELFF.

The chain is built from TRBV4-3 and TRBJ2-2; the match to TRBD1 covers 10 bases. The length of the CDR3 is 18 residues. The V gene's germline CDR1 is LGHNA and CDR2 YSLEER. Unmatched junction bases numbered 11, after V lost 2 bases and J lost 5 bases. CDR3 residues: CASSQNPPGQGGTGELFF. CDR3 nucleotides: TGCGCCAGCAGCCAAAATCCCCCAGGACAGGGGGGAACCGGGGAGCTGTTTTTT.

This clonotype was seen repeatedly, ten times or more. The genes are TRBV25-1 and TRBJ2-7; D remains ambiguous. V was trimmed by 7 bases and J by 7 bases, leaving 23 bases between them. Germline V CDR1 and CDR2: MGHDK, SYGVNS. The CDR3 loop spans 15 amino acids. CDR3 region: CASTISGVPVGEQYF. CDR3 nucleotide sequence: TGTGCCAGCACAATTAGTGGGGTACCGGTGGGGGAGCAGTACTTC.

This clonotype was observed at least ten times. The V call is TRBV5-5, the J call TRBJ2-3, with D possibly being TRBD2 (6 bases). CDR3 size: 15 residues. Germline V gene data show CDR1 as SGHKS and CDR2 as YYEKEE (reference sequence). The ends were cut back, 5 bases at V and 3 bases at J, with 16 bases in the middle. CDR3 protein: CASRQDPAGTDTQYF. CDR3 in DNA: TGTGCCAGCAGACAAGACCCGGCGGGGACAGATACGCAGTATTTT.

This clonotype appeared many times. The genes are TRBV11-2 and TRBJ1-1; 7 bases align to TRBD1. Germline CDR1 reads SGHAT; CDR2 reads FQNNGV. CDR3 length: 14 amino acids. J was trimmed by 7 bases and V by 1 base; bases with no gene match: 6. The CDR3 DNA reads as TGTGCCAGCAGCTTAGTCAACCGGGACAGTGAAGCTTTCTTT. It specifies CASSLVNRDSEAFF.

J is TRBJ2-2 and V is TRBV5-1; either TRBD1 or TRBD2 may supply D (5 bases each). V lost 3 bases and J 0 bases, leaving 9 bases between the germline ends. This CDR3 spans 15 amino acids. Germline V gene lookup returns CDR1 SGHRS and CDR2 YFSETQ. The CDR3 DNA reads as TGCGCCAGCAGCTATAGGGACCCGAACACCGGGGAGCTGTTTTTT. Amino acids: CASSYRDPNTGELFF.

This clonotype was seen ten or more times. This rearrangement joins TRBV29-1 to TRBJ2-1; no firm D call. Per the germline V gene, CDR1 is SQVTM and CDR2 is ANQGSEA. The CDR3 is 14 amino acids. V was clipped by 4 bases and J by 0 bases, with 10 bases between them. This CDR3 reads CSVADAASYNEQFF. CDR3 DNA sequence: TGCAGCGTTGCGGACGCAGCCTCCTACAATGAGCAGTTCTTC.

This clonotype came up many times. The chain combines TRBV11-2 with TRBJ2-7; TRBD2 matches 10 bases. From germline, CDR1 is SGHAT and CDR2 FQNNGV. V lost 5 bases to trimming and J lost 0 bases; unmatched junction nucleotides: 7. The CDR3 has 16 residues. In nucleotides, the CDR3 is TGTGCCAGCAGCCTGGATTCTAGCGGGAGCTCCTACGAGCAGTACTTC. Translating it yields CASSLDSSGSSYEQYF.

V and J are TRBV7-9 and TRBJ2-7; TRBD1 aligns across 8 bases. The CDR3 totals 16 residues. The trim removed 5 bases at V and 1 base at J, leaving 10 bases unmatched. CDR1 is SEHNR, CDR2 FQNEAQ, per germline (reference sequence). CDR3 nucleotide sequence: TGTGCCAGCAGCCCAAGGACAGGGACAAGGTCCTACGAGCAGTACTTC. Protein product: CASSPRTGTRSYEQYF.